These 7 T cell receptor beta chains originate from one sample sequenced in a study of blood T cell repertoires in COVID-19. TCRdb keeps only in-frame clones here, not all; method: immunoSEQ multiplex PCR. The repertoire has more than 70,000 clones, about four fifths of them found once; the top ten carry about 35%. Sequenced sample: peripheral blood. These receptors were taken from a woman aged 70-85 years with acute or convalescent COVID-19.

The chain joins TRBV27 to TRBJ1-5; TRBD1 agrees at 10 bases. J lost 4 bases, V lost 1 base, and 7 bases had no gene match. The CDR3 is 17 amino acids. Germline lookup yields CDR1 MNHEY and CDR2 SMNVEV (reference sequence). The CDR3 is CASSLWSGTGENQPQHF. Written as DNA, the CDR3 is TGTGCCAGCAGTTTATGGAGCGGGACAGGGGAAAATCAGCCCCAGCATTTT.

V gene TRBV29-1 combines with J gene TRBJ1-2; D gene ambiguous. Germline V gene lookup returns CDR1 SQVTM and CDR2 ANQGSEA. This CDR3 is 17 amino acids long. The germline V and J ends were trimmed by 4 bases and 4 bases, with 25 bases remaining between them. Here the CDR3 DNA reads TGCAGCGTTGGGCCTCGCACGCCGGGTCCCCAACTCTATGGCTACACCTTC. It specifies CSVGPRTPGPQLYGYTF.

The chain combines TRBV29-1 with TRBJ1-2; TRBD1 agrees at 10 bases. V was pared by 6 bases and J by 2 bases, with 6 bases of the junction left unmatched. The CDR3 runs 14 residues. Germline CDR1 and CDR2: SQVTM and ANQGSEA. CDR3 sequence reads: CSVERGQGNYGYTF. In nucleotides, the CDR3 is TGCAGCGTCGAGAGGGGACAGGGGAACTATGGCTACACCTTC.

CDR3 DNA sequence: TGCGCCAGCAGCCAACCGGACAGACAGGGAAGTGGAGCTTTCTTT. This gives the protein CASSQPDRQGSGAFF. The chain employs TRBV4-1 and TRBJ1-1; TRBD1 matches at 7 bases. V lost 2 bases to trimming and J lost 10 bases; unmatched junction nucleotides: 13. The CDR3 runs 15 residues. Germline CDR1 reads MGHRA; CDR2 reads YSYEKL.

This clone was seen once. This chain connects TRBV9 to TRBJ1-1; TRBD1 is a possible D gene (5 bases). The CDR3 extends over 16 amino acids. Germline V gene sequence: CDR1 SGDLS, CDR2 YYNGEE. Trimming pared 0 bases from V and 5 bases from J, leaving 17 bases between. In DNA form, the CDR3 reads TGTGCCAGCAGCGTAGATCCGCAGGGTTCATTGACTGAAGCTTTCTTT. This codes for CASSVDPQGSLTEAFF.

The V gene is TRBV30, the J gene TRBJ1-4; 9 bases match TRBD1. The CDR3 is 15 amino acids. V was pared by 1 base and J by 7 bases, with 7 bases of the junction left unmatched. Germline-derived CDR1 and CDR2 are GTSNPN and SVGIG (reference sequence). The CDR3: CAWSAQTGGFEKLFF. CDR3 in DNA: TGTGCCTGGAGTGCTCAGACAGGGGGTTTTGAAAAACTGTTTTTT.

The V call is TRBV3-1 (or the pseudogene TRBV3-2), the J call TRBJ2-7, with TRBD1 identical over 11 bases. V was clipped by 2 bases and J by 3 bases; unmatched bases: 9. The CDR3 has 17 amino acids. CDR1 LGHDT and CDR2 YNNKEL come from the germline V gene (reference sequence). The CDR3 loop reads CASSQLVGQGENYEQYF. The CDR3 DNA reads TGTGCCAGCAGCCAACTCGTGGGACAGGGGGAGAACTACGAGCAGTACTTC.